The rows below give T cell receptor beta chains drawn from one sample of a study of T cells in Graves' hyperthyroidism and ophthalmopathy. Using its own MiXCR run on the multiplex PCR reads, TCRdb lists one record per CDR3 protein. The table lists under 400,000 distinct CDR3 sequences, roughly 20% of them singletons. Sequenced material: blood. The receptors originated from a woman in her 40s with Graves' ophthalmopathy. The CDR3 runs from the conserved cysteine through the conserved F or W. D genes are given only for firm matches. Clone sizes are given selectively: once, few, many, or a class where the clone is expanded.

clone_size	j_call	v_call	d_call	cdr3_aa	cdr3_nt
many	TRBJ1-3	TRBV7-8	-	CASSYLGALSGNTIYF	TGTGCCAGCAGCTACCTAGGGGCTCTCTCTGGAAACACCATATATTTT
many	TRBJ1-1	TRBV12-3/TRBV12-4	TRBD1	CASSRTGQKNTEAFF	TGTGCCAGCAGTCGGACGGGACAGAAGAACACTGAAGCTTTCTTT
many	TRBJ2-7	TRBV28	-	CASSFSGVLAYEQYF	TGTGCCAGCAGTTTCTCAGGGGTTTTGGCCTACGAGCAGTACTTC
many	TRBJ1-1	TRBV28	-	CASSSYMNTEAFF	TGTGCCAGCAGTTCGTACATGAACACTGAAGCTTTCTTT
many	TRBJ2-1	TRBV9	-	CASSVEPGSYNEQFF	TGTGCCAGCAGCGTAGAACCAGGCTCCTACAATGAGCAGTTCTTC
many	TRBJ2-4	TRBV28	TRBD1	CASSLDRGRLGNIQYF	TGTGCCAGCAGTCTCGACAGGGGAAGGTTGGGAAACATTCAGTACTTC
many	TRBJ1-2	TRBV28	-	CASSLGGTTGYTF	TGTGCCAGCAGTTTAGGAGGGACTACTGGCTACACCTTC
few	TRBJ1-2	TRBV21-1	-	CATKSTLGRQGWENHYGYTF	TGTGCCACCAAAAGTACCTTGGGGCGACAGGGTTGGGAGAATCACTATGGCTACACCTTC
-	TRBJ2-7	TRBV28	TRBD1	CASSSADRAREQYF	TGTGCCAGCAGTTCCGCGGACAGGGCGAGGGAGCAGTACTTC
-	TRBJ2-3	TRBV24-1	TRBD2	CATSDGTTSGRRTDTQYF	TGTGCCACCAGTGACGGAACGACTAGCGGGAGACGCACAGATACGCAGTATTTT
-	TRBJ2-7	TRBV6-4	TRBD2	CASSARRGGRTYEQYF	TGTGCCAGCAGTGCTCGGCGGGGGGGACGAACCTACGAGCAGTACTTC
many	TRBJ1-2	TRBV15	-	CATSSIRGGHGYTF	TGTGCCACCAGCAGTATCAGGGGCGGTCATGGCTACACCTTC
once	TRBJ2-7	TRBV7-9	-	CASSPKDLVTYEQYF	TGTGCCAGCTCCCCTAAGGACCTCGTAACCTACGAGCAGTACTTC
many	TRBJ2-5	TRBV6-5	TRBD1	CASSYGGQAETQYF	TGTGCCAGCAGTTACGGGGGACAGGCGGAGACCCAGTACTTC
many	TRBJ2-5	TRBV2	-	CASSEAQTQYF	TGTGCCAGCAGTGAAGCTCAGACCCAGTACTTC
many	TRBJ2-2	TRBV6-5	TRBD1	CASRQGANTGELFF	TGTGCCAGCCGACAGGGGGCGAACACCGGGGAGCTGTTTTTT
many	TRBJ2-5	TRBV20-1	-	CSARVGGNQETQYF	TGCAGTGCTAGAGTTGGCGGGAACCAAGAGACCCAGTACTTC
-	TRBJ1-1	TRBV15	-	CATSRGLGWEAFF	TGTGCCACCAGCAGAGGGTTGGGGTGGGAGGCTTTCTTT
many	TRBJ1-1	TRBV6-2/TRBV6-3	-	CTSSYVNTEAFF	TGTACCAGCAGTTACGTGAACACTGAAGCTTTCTTT
many	TRBJ2-7	TRBV28	-	CASRQAGSEQYF	TGTGCCAGCAGGCAGGCAGGGTCCGAGCAGTACTTC
many	TRBJ1-5	TRBV27	-	CASSFQGPNQPQHF	TGTGCCAGCAGTTTCCAAGGACCCAATCAGCCCCAGCATTTT
many	TRBJ1-5	TRBV25-1	-	CASSENRDHQPQHF	TGTGCCAGCAGTGAAAACAGGGACCATCAGCCCCAGCATTTT
many	TRBJ1-3	TRBV12-3/TRBV12-4	-	CASSRDIGNTIYF	TGTGCCAGCAGTCGGGACATTGGAAACACCATATATTTT
-	TRBJ2-5	TRBV6-1	TRBD1	CASSERGPETQYF	TGTGCCAGCAGTGAGAGGGGGCCCGAGACCCAGTACTTC
many	TRBJ2-2	TRBV5-4	TRBD2	CASSSTSANTGELFF	TGTGCCAGCAGCTCGACTAGCGCTAACACCGGGGAGCTGTTTTTT
many	TRBJ1-2	TRBV28	TRBD1	CASSFTGQGPHGYTF	TGTGCCAGCAGTTTCACTGGACAGGGCCCCCATGGCTACACCTTC
-	TRBJ2-5	TRBV12-3/TRBV12-4	-	CASRLTGTLKETQYF	TGTGCCAGCAGATTGACCGGGACTTTGAAAGAGACCCAGTACTTC
-	TRBJ1-2	TRBV6-1	-	CASRKNRDGGYTF	TGTGCCAGCAGGAAGAATCGAGATGGTGGCTACACCTTC
medium-sized	TRBJ1-2	TRBV20-1	-	CSARVGAAGYTF	TGCAGTGCTAGAGTGGGTGCAGCTGGCTACACCTTC
many	TRBJ1-2	TRBV5-1	-	CASSLEPETAHYGYTF	TGCGCCAGCAGCTTGGAGCCAGAAACCGCCCACTATGGCTACACCTTC
many	TRBJ2-7	TRBV2	-	CASSERQSSYEQYF	TGTGCCAGCAGTGAAAGGCAGTCCTCCTACGAGCAGTACTTC
many	TRBJ1-1	TRBV3-1	-	CASSQRGVNTEAFF	TGTGCCAGCAGCCAACGTGGTGTGAACACTGAAGCTTTCTTT